The clone carrying this T cell receptor (beta chain) has just a few counts. The data stem from a study of blood T cell repertoires in COVID-19. TCRdb's table, derived via immunoSEQ multiplex PCR, lists solely in-frame clones and lacks some. The table includes around 57,000 clones, 70% to 85% detected once. Sequencing was performed on peripheral blood. This receptor was taken from a woman between 65 and 79 years old with acute or convalescent COVID-19.

Written as DNA, the CDR3 is TGTGCCAGCAGCTTAGTGTCCGGACTAGCAGAAGAGCAGTACTTC. The encoded protein is CASSLVSGLAEEQYF. The V gene is TRBV7-8, the J gene TRBJ2-7, with 8 bases that match TRBD2. Germline-derived CDR1 and CDR2 are SGHVS and FQNEAQ. V trimming: 1 base; J trimming: 7 bases; junction bases outside the gene matches: 9. The CDR3 consists of 15 residues.